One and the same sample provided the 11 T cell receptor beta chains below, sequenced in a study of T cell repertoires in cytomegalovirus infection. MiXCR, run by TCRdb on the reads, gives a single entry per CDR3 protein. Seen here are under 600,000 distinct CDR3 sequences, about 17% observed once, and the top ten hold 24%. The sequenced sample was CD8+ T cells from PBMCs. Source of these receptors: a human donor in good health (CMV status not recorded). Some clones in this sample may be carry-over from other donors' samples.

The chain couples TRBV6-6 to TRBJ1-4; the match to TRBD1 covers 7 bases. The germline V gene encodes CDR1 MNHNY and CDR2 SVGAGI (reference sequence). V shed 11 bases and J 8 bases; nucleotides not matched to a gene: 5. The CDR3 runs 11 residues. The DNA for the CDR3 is TGTGCCGTTCGGGACAGCGAAAAACTGTTTTTT. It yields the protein CAVRDSEKLFF.

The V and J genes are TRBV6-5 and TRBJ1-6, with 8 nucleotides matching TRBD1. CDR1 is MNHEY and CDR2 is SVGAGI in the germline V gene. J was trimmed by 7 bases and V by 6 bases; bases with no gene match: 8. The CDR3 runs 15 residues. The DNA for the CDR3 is TGTGCCAGCAGACTCGGACAGGGCTTCAATTCACCCCTCCACTTT. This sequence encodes CASRLGQGFNSPLHF.

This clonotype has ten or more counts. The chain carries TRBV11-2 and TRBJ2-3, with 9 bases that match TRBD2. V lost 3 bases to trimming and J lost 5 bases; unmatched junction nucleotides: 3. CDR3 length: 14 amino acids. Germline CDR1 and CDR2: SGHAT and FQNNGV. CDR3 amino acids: CASSFAGGRDTQYF. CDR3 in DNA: TGTGCCAGCAGCTTTGCGGGGGGGAGAGATACGCAGTATTTT.

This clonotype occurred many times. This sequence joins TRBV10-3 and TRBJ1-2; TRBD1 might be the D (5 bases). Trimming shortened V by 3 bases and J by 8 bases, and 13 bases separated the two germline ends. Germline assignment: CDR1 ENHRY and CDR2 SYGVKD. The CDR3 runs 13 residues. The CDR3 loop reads CAISDGGVWGYTF. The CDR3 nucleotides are TGTGCCATCAGTGACGGAGGGGTGTGGGGCTACACCTTC.

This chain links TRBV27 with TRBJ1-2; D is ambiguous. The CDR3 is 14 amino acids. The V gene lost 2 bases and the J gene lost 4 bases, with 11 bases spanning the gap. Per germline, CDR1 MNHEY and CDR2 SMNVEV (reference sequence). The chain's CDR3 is CASSLIPGSYGYTF. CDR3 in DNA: TGTGCCAGCAGTTTAATTCCGGGGAGCTATGGCTACACCTTC.

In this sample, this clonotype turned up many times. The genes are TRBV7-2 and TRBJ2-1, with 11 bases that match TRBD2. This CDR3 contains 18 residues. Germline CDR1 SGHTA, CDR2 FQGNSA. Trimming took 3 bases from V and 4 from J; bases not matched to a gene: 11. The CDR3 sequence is CASSFRGLAVNKYNEQFF. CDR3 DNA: TGTGCCAGCAGCTTTAGGGGACTAGCGGTAAACAAATACAATGAGCAGTTCTTC.

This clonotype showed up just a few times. The CDR3 spells CASSIGSNEQFF. The CDR3 coding sequence is TGTGCCAGTAGTATAGGTTCCAATGAGCAGTTCTTC. This chain joins TRBV19 and TRBJ2-1; D is undetermined. The CDR3 is 12 residues long. The ends were cut back, 1 base at V and 6 bases at J, with 4 bases in the middle. The germline V gene has CDR1 LNHDA and CDR2 SQIVND (reference sequence). The full variable domain, its missing parts supplied by reference TRBV19 and TRBJ2-1, is DGGITQSPKYLFRKEGQNVTLSCEQNLNHDAMYWYRQDPGQGLRLIYYSQIVNDFQKGDIAEGYSVSREKKESFPLTVTSAQKNPTAFYLCASSIGSNEQFFGPGTRLTVL.

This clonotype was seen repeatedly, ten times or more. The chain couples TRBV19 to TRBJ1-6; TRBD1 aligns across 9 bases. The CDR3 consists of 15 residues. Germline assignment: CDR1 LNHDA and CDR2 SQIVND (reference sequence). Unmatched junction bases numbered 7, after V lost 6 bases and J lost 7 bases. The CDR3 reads CASRPDRGGNSPLHF. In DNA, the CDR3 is TGTGCCAGTAGACCGGACAGGGGAGGGAATTCACCCCTCCACTTT.

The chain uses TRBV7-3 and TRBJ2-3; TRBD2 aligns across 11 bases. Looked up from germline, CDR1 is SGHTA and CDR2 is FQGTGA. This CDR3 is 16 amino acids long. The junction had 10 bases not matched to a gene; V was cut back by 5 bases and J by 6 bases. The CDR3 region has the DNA TGTGCCAGCAGCAGTAATAGCGGGAGGGCTTGGGATACGCAGTATTTT. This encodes CASSSNSGRAWDTQYF.

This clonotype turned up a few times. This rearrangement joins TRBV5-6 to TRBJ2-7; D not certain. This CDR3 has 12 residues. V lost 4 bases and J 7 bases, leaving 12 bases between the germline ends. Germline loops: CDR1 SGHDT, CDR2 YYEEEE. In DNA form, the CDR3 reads TGTGCCAGCAGCGAAGTTCTCGGAGAGCAGTACTTC. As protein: CASSEVLGEQYF.

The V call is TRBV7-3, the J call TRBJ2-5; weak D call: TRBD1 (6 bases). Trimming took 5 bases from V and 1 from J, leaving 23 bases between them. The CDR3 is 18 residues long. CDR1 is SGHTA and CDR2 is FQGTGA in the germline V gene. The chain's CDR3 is CASSPIGWGTLPQETQYF. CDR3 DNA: TGTGCCAGCAGCCCAATTGGCTGGGGGACACTTCCCCAAGAGACCCAGTACTTC.